The subject of this entry is one TCR beta chain. Antigen: not known. Sequencing was performed with immunoSEQ multiplex PCR; in TCRdb, only in-frame clones are kept and a portion is missing. The table lists roughly 810,000 clones, just over 95% of them singletons. The data were obtained in a study of shared clonotypes between healthy human individuals. General study points: Apart from blood, nothing was sampled; tissue repertoires likely differ. Naive CD4 clonotype sharing across several donors was about 5%. When compared with the clonotypes that were shared by all four sorted-subset donors, the non-shared clonotypes turned out to have lower generation probabilities.

Cells designated naive CD8 were CD45RO-negative and were positively selected for CCR7, with terminally differentiated effector memory CD45RA+ cells excluded. Recent acute infections and vaccinations were absent in the healthy HIV-negative adult donors. V was clipped by 4 bases and J by 5 bases, with 14 bases between them. Germline V gives CDR1 SGHVS, CDR2 FNYEAQ. CDR3 length: 14 residues. The rearrangement links TRBV7-6 to TRBJ2-5; D is possibly TRBD2 (5 bases). Sequencing was carried out using naive CD8+ T cells sorted from blood. The TCR originated in a man in his thirties or forties in good health. The CDR3: CASSSVRGKETQYF. CDR3 in DNA: TGTGCCAGCAGCTCAGTCAGAGGGAAGGAGACCCAGTACTTC.